This T cell receptor beta chain is drawn from a study of shared clonotypes between healthy human individuals. The V end lost 6 bases, the J end lost 3 bases, and 18 bases lay between the germline ends. This CDR3 has 15 residues. Per the germline V gene, CDR1 is MNHEY and CDR2 is SMNVEV (reference sequence). Cells designated naive CD8 were CD45RO-negative and were positively selected for CCR7, with terminally differentiated effector memory CD45RA+ cells excluded. Sequenced by immunoSEQ multiplex PCR; TCRdb stores in-frame clones only, minus some. The top ten hold roughly 1.2% of the sample, which has 1.5 million to 2.5 million clones, over 85% seen once.

This chain uses TRBV27 with TRBJ2-7; tentative D call: TRBD1 (5 bases). Sequencing was performed on naive CD8+ T cells sorted from blood. This receptor was obtained from a man younger than 35 in good health. In nucleotides, the CDR3 is TGTGCCAGCAGCCCACGGTCGGGCAGGGACTACGAGCAGTACTTC. It is translated as CASSPRSGRDYEQYF.